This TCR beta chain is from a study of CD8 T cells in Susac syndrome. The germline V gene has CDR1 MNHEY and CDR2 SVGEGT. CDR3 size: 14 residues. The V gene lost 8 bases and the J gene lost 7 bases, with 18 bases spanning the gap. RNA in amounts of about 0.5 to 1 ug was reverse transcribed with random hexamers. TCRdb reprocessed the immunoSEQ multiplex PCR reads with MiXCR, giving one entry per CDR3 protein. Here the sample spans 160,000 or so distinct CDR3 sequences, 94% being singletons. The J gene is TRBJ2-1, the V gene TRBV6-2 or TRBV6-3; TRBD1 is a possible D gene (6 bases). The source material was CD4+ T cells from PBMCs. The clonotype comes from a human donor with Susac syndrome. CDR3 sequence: CASSQGARTNEQFF. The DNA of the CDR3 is TGTGCCAGCTCACAGGGTGCGAGGACTAATGAGCAGTTCTTC.